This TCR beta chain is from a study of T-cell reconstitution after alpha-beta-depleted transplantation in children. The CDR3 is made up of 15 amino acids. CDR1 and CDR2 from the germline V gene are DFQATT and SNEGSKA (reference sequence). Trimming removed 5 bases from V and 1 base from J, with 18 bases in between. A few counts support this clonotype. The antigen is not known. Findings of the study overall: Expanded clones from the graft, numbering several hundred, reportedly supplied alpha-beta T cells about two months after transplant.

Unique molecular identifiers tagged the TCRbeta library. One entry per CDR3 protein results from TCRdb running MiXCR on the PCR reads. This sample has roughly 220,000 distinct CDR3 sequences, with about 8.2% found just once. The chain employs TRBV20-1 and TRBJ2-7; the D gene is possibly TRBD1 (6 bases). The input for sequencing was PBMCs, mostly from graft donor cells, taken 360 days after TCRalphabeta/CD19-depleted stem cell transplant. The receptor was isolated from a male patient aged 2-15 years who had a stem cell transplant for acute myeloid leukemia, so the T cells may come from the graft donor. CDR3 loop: CSALATGTASYEQYF. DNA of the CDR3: TGCAGTGCTCTTGCGACAGGAACAGCTTCCTACGAGCAGTACTTC.